The rows below give T cell receptor beta chains drawn from one sample of a study of CD8+ T cells in alopecia areata. Repertoires were generated with immunoSEQ multiplex PCR, while TCRdb's copy carries only in-frame clones and drops some. Of 55,000 to 70,000 clones listed, approximately 43% are singletons. Specimen: CD8+ T cells sorted from blood, collected at week 0. The receptor source for this set is a human donor with alopecia areata. CDR3s include the opening cysteine and the closing phenylalanine or tryptophan. The D gene is left open where the match is weak. Where a row states a size, it is once, few, many or the class of an expanded clone; other rows omit it.

D,J,V,size,CDR3,DNA
TRBD2,TRBJ2-3,TRBV4-1,-,CASSHTSGAGSDTQYF,TGCGCCAGCAGCCACACTAGCGGGGCGGGATCAGATACGCAGTATTTT
TRBD2,TRBJ2-2,TRBV29-1,few,CSVEGLAENTGELFF,TGCAGCGTTGAAGGACTAGCGGAAAACACCGGGGAGCTGTTTTTT
-,TRBJ2-1,TRBV29-1,-,CSVEDLRSNEQFF,TGCAGCGTTGAAGATTTAAGGTCCAATGAGCAGTTCTTC
-,TRBJ2-6,TRBV9,few,CASSGGGANVLTF,TGTGCCAGCAGCGGGGGAGGGGCCAACGTCCTGACTTTC
-,TRBJ1-1,TRBV7-9,-,CASLEPPSNTEAFF,TGTGCCAGCCTTGAACCACCGAGTAACACTGAAGCTTTCTTT
TRBD1,TRBJ2-3,TRBV15,few,CATSSGQGGTDTQYF,TGTGCCACCAGCTCTGGACAGGGGGGCACAGATACGCAGTATTTT
-,TRBJ1-1,TRBV27,-,CASSWGGNTEAFF,TGTGCCAGCAGTTGGGGTGGGAACACTGAAGCTTTCTTT
-,TRBJ2-1,TRBV10-2,-,CASTLGNEQFF,TGCGCCAGCACCTTAGGGAATGAGCAGTTCTTC
-,TRBJ2-3,TRBV19,-,CASSTSSGSDTQYF,TGTGCCAGTAGTACGTCCTCCGGGAGCGATACGCAGTATTTT
-,TRBJ2-7,TRBV6-6,-,CASRTSPYEQYF,TGTGCCAGTCGGACATCTCCCTACGAGCAGTACTTC
TRBD1,TRBJ2-2,TRBV5-1,once,CASSFPGGGTGELFF,TGCGCCAGCAGCTTCCCAGGGGGCGGGACCGGGGAGCTGTTTTTT
-,TRBJ2-2,TRBV29-1,-,CSVEMGSNTGELFF,TGCAGCGTTGAAATGGGTTCGAACACCGGGGAGCTGTTTTTT
TRBD1,TRBJ1-1,TRBV27,-,CASSLWTGSPEAFF,TGTGCCAGCAGTTTATGGACAGGGTCTCCTGAAGCTTTCTTT
-,TRBJ1-1,TRBV27,few,CASSFGFKSEAFF,TGTGCCAGCAGTTTCGGTTTTAAGAGTGAAGCTTTCTTT
TRBD2,TRBJ2-2,TRBV11-2,few,CASSSGGSSRTGELFF,TGTGCCAGCAGCTCCGGGGGGTCTTCGCGAACCGGGGAGCTGTTTTTT